What follows are 5 T cell receptor beta chains derived from one specimen sequenced in a study of OX40 agonist ivuxolimab in advanced cancers. This table comes from immunoSEQ multiplex PCR, and its TCRdb copy is limited to in-frame clones, with some not included. Of 60,000 to 65,000 clones in the sample, around 93% were seen once. The sample was CD4+ or CD8+ T cells sorted from blood, taken in a trial of the OX40 agonist ivuxolimab. These receptors were obtained from an adult with an advanced solid tumor such as melanoma, head and neck, liver or kidney cancer.

The chain employs TRBV11-2 and TRBJ2-7; D uncertain. Germline V gene lookup returns CDR1 SGHAT and CDR2 FQNNGV. The CDR3 loop spans 14 amino acids. Trimming pared 5 bases from V and 9 bases from J, leaving 20 bases between. The CDR3 DNA follows: TGTGCCAGCAGCATATCCGGGCTCCCTGCGCGGCAGTACTTC. Translation: CASSISGLPARQYF.

The chain couples TRBV6-6 to TRBJ1-5; D may be TRBD1 (6 bases). Deletions cut 6 bases from V and 0 bases from J, with 15 bases between. Looked up from germline, CDR1 is MNHNY and CDR2 is SVGAGI (reference sequence). The CDR3 loop spans 16 amino acids. The DNA of the CDR3 is TGTGCCAGCAGAGGATCAGGACAGTATAGCAATCAGCCCCAGCATTTT. Translated: CASRGSGQYSNQPQHF.

The chain combines TRBV25-1 with TRBJ2-3, with D uncertain. CDR3 size: 13 residues. CDR1 is MGHDK, CDR2 SYGVNS, per germline. Trimming removed 2 bases from V and 3 bases from J, with 6 bases in between. CDR3 sequence (DNA): TGTGCCAGCAGTGAAGGCCTTACAGATACGCAGTATTTT. Encoded protein: CASSEGLTDTQYF.

The rearrangement joins TRBV27 to TRBJ1-5, with 8 bases aligning to TRBD1. The ends lost 6 bases at V and 7 bases at J; junction bases unmatched: 8. From germline, CDR1 is MNHEY and CDR2 SMNVEV (reference sequence). This CDR3 region has 14 residues. CDR3 protein: CASRGTGGSQPQHF. Here the CDR3 DNA reads TGTGCCAGCAGGGGAACAGGGGGATCACAGCCCCAGCATTTT.

This clone was seen only once. This chain joins TRBV10-3 and TRBJ1-4; D is possibly TRBD1 (6 bases). Germline V gene data show CDR1 as ENHRY and CDR2 as SYGVKD. This CDR3 has 14 amino acids. The V gene lost 10 bases and the J gene lost 5 bases, with 17 bases spanning the gap. The CDR3 protein is CASRGQGHNEKLFF. The DNA of the CDR3 is TGTGCCAGCAGGGGCCAGGGGCACAATGAAAAACTGTTTTTT.